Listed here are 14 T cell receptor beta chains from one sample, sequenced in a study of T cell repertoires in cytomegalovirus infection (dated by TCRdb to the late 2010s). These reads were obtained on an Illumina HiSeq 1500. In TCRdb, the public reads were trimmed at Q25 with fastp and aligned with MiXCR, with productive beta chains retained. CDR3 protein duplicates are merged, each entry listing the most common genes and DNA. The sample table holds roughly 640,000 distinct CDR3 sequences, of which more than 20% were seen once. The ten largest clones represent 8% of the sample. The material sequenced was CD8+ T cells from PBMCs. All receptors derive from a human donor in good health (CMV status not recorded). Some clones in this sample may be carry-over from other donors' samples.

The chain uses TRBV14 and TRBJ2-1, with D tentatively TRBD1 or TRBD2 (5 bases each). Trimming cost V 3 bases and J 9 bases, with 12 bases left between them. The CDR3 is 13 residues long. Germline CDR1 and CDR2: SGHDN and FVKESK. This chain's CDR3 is CASSQRGFSEQFF. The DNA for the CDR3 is TGTGCCAGCAGCCAGAGGGGTTTTAGTGAGCAGTTCTTC.

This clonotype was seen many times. The CDR3 protein is CAITTRIQGGSANEQFF. In DNA, the CDR3 is TGTGCCATCACCACACGTATCCAGGGAGGGAGTGCTAATGAGCAGTTCTTC. The chain combines TRBV10-3 with TRBJ2-1; 7 positions match TRBD2. The CDR3 is made up of 17 amino acids. Per germline, CDR1 ENHRY and CDR2 SYGVKD. Unmatched junction bases numbered 19, after V lost 7 bases and J lost 7 bases.

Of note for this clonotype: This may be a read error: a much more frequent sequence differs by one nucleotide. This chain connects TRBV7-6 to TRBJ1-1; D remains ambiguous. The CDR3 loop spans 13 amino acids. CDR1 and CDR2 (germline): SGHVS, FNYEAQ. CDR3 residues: CPSSPPGWSEAFF. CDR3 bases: TGTCCCAGCAGCCCCCCGGGTTGGTCAGAAGCTTTCTTT.

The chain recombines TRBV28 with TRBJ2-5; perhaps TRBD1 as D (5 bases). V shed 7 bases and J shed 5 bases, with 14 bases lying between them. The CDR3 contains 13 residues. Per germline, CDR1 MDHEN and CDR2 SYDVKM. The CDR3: CASTLSRAETQYF. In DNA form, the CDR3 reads TGTGCCAGCACCCTAAGCAGGGCGGAGACCCAGTACTTC.

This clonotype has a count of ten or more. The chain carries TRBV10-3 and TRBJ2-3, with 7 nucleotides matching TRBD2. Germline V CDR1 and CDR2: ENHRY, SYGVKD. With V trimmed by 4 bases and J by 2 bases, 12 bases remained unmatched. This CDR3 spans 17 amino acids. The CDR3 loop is CAISAPTLAEFTDTQYF. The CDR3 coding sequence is TGTGCCATCAGTGCGCCAACTCTAGCGGAGTTCACAGATACGCAGTATTTT.

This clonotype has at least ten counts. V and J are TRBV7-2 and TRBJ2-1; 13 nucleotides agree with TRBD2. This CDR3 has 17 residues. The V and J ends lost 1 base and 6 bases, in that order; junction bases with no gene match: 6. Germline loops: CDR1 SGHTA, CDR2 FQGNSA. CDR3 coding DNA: TGTGCCAGCAGCTTAGGGCAGACTAGCGGGGGGACCAATGAGCAGTTCTTC. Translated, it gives CASSLGQTSGGTNEQFF. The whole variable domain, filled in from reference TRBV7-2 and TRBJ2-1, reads GAGVSQSPSNKVTEKGKDVELRCDPISGHTALYWYRQSLGQGLEFLIYFQGNSAPDKSGLPSDRFSAERTGGSVSTLTIQRTQQEDSAVYLCASSLGQTSGGTNEQFFGPGTRLTVL.

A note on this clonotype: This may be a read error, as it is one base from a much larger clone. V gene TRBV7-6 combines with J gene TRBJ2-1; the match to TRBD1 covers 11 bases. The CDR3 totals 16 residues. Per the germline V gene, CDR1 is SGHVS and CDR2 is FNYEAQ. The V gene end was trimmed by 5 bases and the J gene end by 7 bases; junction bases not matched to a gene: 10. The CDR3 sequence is CASSPESGTGGNEQFF. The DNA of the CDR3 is TGTGCCAGCAGCCCTGAGTCCGGGACAGGGGGTAATGAGCAGTTCTTC.

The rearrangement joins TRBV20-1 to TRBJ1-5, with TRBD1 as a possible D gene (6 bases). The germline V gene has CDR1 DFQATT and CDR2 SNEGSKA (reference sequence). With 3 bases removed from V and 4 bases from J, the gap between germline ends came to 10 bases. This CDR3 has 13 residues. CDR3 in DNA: TGCAGTGCTAGGGACAGACCGAATCAGCCCCAGCATTTT. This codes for CSARDRPNQPQHF.

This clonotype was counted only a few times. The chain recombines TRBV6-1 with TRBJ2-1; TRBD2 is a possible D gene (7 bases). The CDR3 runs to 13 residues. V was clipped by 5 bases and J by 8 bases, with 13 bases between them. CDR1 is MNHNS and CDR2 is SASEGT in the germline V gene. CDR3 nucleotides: TGTGCCAGCAGTAGGGGGGGGTACCATGAGCAGTTCTTC. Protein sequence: CASSRGGYHEQFF.

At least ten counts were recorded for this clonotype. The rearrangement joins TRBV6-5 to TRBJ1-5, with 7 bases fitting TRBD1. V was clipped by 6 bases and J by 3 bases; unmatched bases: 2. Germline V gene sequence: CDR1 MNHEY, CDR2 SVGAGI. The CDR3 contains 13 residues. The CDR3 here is CASRTGTNQPQHF. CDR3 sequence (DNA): TGTGCCAGCAGGACAGGGACCAATCAGCCCCAGCATTTT.

CDR3 in DNA: TGTGCCAGCAGCTTCGGAATCTTCAGCCCTACTATTCGAGACACCATATATTTT. Its translation is CASSFGIFSPTIRDTIYF. The chain joins TRBV7-9 to TRBJ1-3; D gene ambiguous. CDR3 length equals 18 residues. Germline CDR1 reads SEHNR; CDR2 reads FQNEAQ (reference sequence). Trimming stripped 3 bases from V and 8 bases from J, with 26 bases between. The full variable domain, completed using reference TRBV7-9 and TRBJ1-3, is DTGVSQNPRHKITKRGQNVTFRCDPISEHNRLYWYRQTLGQGPEFLTYFQNEAQLEKSRLLSDRFSAERPKGSFSTLEIQRTEQGDSAMYLCASSFGIFSPTIRDTIYFGEGSWLTVV.

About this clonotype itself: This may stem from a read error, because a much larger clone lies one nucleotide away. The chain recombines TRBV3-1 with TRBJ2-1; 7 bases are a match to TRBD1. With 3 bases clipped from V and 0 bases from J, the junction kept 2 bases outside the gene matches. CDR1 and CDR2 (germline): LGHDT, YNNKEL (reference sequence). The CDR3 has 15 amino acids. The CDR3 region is CASSQDRLSYNEQFF. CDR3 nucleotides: TGTGCCAGCAGCCAGGACAGGCTCTCCTACAATGAGCAGTTCTTC.

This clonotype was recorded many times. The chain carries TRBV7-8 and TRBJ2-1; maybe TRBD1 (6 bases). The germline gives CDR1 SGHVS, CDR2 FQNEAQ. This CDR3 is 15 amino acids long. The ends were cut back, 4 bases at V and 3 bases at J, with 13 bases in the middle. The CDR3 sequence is CASSSGHSFYNEQFF. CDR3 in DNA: TGTGCCAGCAGCTCGGGACATTCCTTCTACAATGAGCAGTTCTTC.

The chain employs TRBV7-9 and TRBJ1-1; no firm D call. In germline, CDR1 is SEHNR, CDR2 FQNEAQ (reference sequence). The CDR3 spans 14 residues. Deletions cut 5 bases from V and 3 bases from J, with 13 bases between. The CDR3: CASSLNRPYTEAFF. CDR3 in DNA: TGTGCCAGCAGCCTTAATAGACCCTACACTGAAGCTTTCTTT.